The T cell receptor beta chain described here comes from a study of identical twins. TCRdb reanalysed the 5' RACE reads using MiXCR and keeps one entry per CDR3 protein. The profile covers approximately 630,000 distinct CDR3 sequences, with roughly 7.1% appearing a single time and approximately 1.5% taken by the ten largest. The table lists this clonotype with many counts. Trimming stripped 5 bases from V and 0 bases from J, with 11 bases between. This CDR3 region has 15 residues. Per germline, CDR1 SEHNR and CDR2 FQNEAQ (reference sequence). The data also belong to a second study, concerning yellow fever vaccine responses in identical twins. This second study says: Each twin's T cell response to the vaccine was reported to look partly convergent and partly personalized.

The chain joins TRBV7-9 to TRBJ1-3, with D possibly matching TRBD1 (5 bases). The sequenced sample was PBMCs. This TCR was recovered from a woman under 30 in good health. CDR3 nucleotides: TGTGCCAGCAGCCGGGACGGAAGCTCTGGAAACACCATATATTTT. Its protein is CASSRDGSSGNTIYF.